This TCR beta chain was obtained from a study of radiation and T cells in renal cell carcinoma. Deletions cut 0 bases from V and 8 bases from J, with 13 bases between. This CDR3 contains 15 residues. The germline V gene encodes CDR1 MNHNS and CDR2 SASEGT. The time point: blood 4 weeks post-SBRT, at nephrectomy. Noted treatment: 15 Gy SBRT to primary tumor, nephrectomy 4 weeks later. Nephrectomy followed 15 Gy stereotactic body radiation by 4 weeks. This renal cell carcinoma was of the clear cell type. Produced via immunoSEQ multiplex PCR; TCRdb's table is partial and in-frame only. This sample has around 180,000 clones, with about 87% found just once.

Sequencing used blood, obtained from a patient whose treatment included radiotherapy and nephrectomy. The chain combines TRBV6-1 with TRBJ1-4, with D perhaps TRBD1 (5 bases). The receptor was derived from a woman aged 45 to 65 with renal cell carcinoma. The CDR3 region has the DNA TGTGCCAGCAGTGAAGCCGGAGGGGCAGGGGAAAAACTGTTTTTT. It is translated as CASSEAGGAGEKLFF.